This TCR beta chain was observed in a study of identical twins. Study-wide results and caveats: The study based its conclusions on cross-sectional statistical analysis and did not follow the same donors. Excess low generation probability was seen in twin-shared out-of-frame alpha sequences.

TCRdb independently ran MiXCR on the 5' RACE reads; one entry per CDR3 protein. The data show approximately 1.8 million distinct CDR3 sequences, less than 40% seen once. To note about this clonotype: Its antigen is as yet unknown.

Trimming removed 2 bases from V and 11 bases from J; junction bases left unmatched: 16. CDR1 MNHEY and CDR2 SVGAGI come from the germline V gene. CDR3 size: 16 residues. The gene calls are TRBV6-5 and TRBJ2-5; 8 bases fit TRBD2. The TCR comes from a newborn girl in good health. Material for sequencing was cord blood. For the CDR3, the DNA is TGTGCCAGCAGTTACGATGGTAGCGGGACTTGGGATGAGCAGTACTTC. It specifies CASSYDGSGTWDEQYF.